The 10 T cell receptor beta chains below were found in one sample sequenced in a study of shared clonotypes between healthy human individuals. Terminally differentiated effector memory CD45RA+ cells were left out of the naive CD8 fraction, which was CD45RO-negative and positively selected for CCR7. Only in-frame clones appear in the TCRdb table, and some are missing; sequencing was by immunoSEQ multiplex PCR. The profile covers about 680,000 clones, with under 95% appearing a single time and 24% taken by the ten largest. The sample consisted of naive CD8+ T cells sorted from blood. These receptor sequences come from a man between 25 and 39 years old in good health.

The V call is TRBV7-9, the J call TRBJ2-1; D gene unclear. The CDR3 consists of 11 residues. Trimming took off 6 bases at V and 6 bases at J, with 6 bases between the two ends. The germline V gene has CDR1 SEHNR and CDR2 FQNEAQ (reference sequence). The CDR3 DNA reads TGTGCCAGCAGAGAAACCAATGAGCAGTTCTTC. Translating gives CASRETNEQFF.

This clone was seen only once. CDR3: CASSLGEVDEQFF. CDR3 nucleotide sequence: TGTGCCAGCAGCTTAGGAGAGGTGGATGAGCAGTTCTTC. This rearrangement joins TRBV7-9 to TRBJ2-1; D ambiguous. Germline values: CDR1 SEHNR, CDR2 FQNEAQ (reference sequence). The length of the CDR3 is 13 residues. Trimming took 1 base from V and 8 from J, leaving 9 bases between them.

The chain employs TRBV11-2 and TRBJ2-7; the D gene could be TRBD1 or TRBD2 (5 bases each). The CDR3 contains 15 residues. Germline V gene lookup returns CDR1 SGHAT and CDR2 FQNNGV. Deletions cut 5 bases from V and 3 bases from J, with 17 bases between. The DNA for the CDR3 is TGTGCCAGCAGCCATACCTCTGAGGGGAGCTACGAGCAGTACTTC. Amino acid sequence: CASSHTSEGSYEQYF.

The chain recombines TRBV11-2 with TRBJ2-2, with a possible D match to TRBD2 (6 bases). This CDR3 comprises 13 residues. Trimming stripped 6 bases from V and 1 base from J, with 6 bases between. Germline CDR1 reads SGHAT; CDR2 reads FQNNGV. The CDR3 nucleotides read TGTGCCAGCAGGACTAGGAACACCGGGGAGCTGTTTTTT. This sequence encodes CASRTRNTGELFF.

The rearrangement links TRBV9 to TRBJ2-2; D gene ambiguous. This CDR3 contains 16 residues. CDR1 and CDR2 (germline): SGDLS, YYNGEE. Trimming took 0 bases from V and 6 from J, leaving 15 bases between them. CDR3 in DNA: TGTGCCAGCAGCGTAGGTGGGCACATAGTGGCCGGGGAGCTGTTTTTT. It translates to CASSVGGHIVAGELFF.

The V call is TRBV15, the J call TRBJ1-5; D gene ambiguous. Trimming left V 0 bases short and J 2 bases short, with 11 bases between. This CDR3 contains 16 residues. Germline V lookup: CDR1 LNHNV, CDR2 YYDKDF (reference sequence). The CDR3 region is CATSRDAGEGNQPQHF. CDR3 DNA sequence: TGTGCCACCAGCAGAGATGCCGGGGAAGGCAATCAGCCCCAGCATTTT. The full variable domain, rest sourced from reference TRBV15 and TRBJ1-5, is DAMVIQNPRYQVTQFGKPVTLSCSQTLNHNVMYWYQQKSSQAPKLLFHYYDKDFNNEADTPDNFQSRRPNTSFCFLDIRSPGLGDTAMYLCATSRDAGEGNQPQHFGDGTRLSIL.

The CDR3: CSVMGQNYEQYF. CDR3 DNA sequence: TGCAGCGTTATGGGACAAAACTACGAGCAGTACTTC. The V and J genes are TRBV29-1 and TRBJ2-7, with D possibly being TRBD1 (6 bases). The CDR3 sequence is 12 residues long. Trimming shortened V by 5 bases and J by 3 bases, and 11 bases separated the two germline ends. Germline CDR1 SQVTM, CDR2 ANQGSEA.

The J gene is TRBJ2-1, the V gene TRBV7-9, with TRBD2 matching 15 bases. Germline CDR1 reads SEHNR; CDR2 reads FQNEAQ (reference sequence). The length of the CDR3 is 19 residues. The V and J ends lost 5 bases and 2 bases, in that order; junction bases with no gene match: 10. CDR3 sequence: CASSPRTSGRVGTYNEQFF. In nucleotides, the CDR3 is TGTGCCAGCAGCCCGCGGACTAGCGGGAGGGTCGGCACCTACAATGAGCAGTTCTTC.

The chain couples TRBV7-9 to TRBJ2-5, with D possibly matching TRBD2 (6 bases). Germline V gene sequence: CDR1 SEHNR, CDR2 FQNEAQ (reference sequence). Trimming shortened V by 4 bases and J by 4 bases, and 19 bases separated the two germline ends. This CDR3 has 16 residues. Here the CDR3 reads CASSSLTNRRGETQYF. The CDR3 coding sequence is TGTGCCAGCAGCTCCCTGACAAACCGGAGGGGAGAGACCCAGTACTTC. Full variable domain (missing parts from reference TRBV7-9 and TRBJ2-5): DTGVSQNPRHKITKRGQNVTFRCDPISEHNRLYWYRQTLGQGPEFLTYFQNEAQLEKSRLLSDRFSAERPKGSFSTLEIQRTEQGDSAMYLCASSSLTNRRGETQYFGPGTRLLVL.

The chain uses TRBV4-1 and TRBJ1-2; D ambiguous. V was pared by 1 base and J by 3 bases, with 15 bases between. The CDR3 contains 16 residues. CDR1 and CDR2 from the germline V gene are MGHRA and YSYEKL. CDR3 nucleotide sequence: TGCGCCAGCAGCCAAGTGGGAGACGAATCGCACTATGGCTACACCTTC. Its protein is CASSQVGDESHYGYTF.